A selection of T cell receptor beta chains follows, all from one sample in a study of shared clonotypes between healthy human individuals. Sequencing used immunoSEQ multiplex PCR; TCRdb keeps in-frame clones, though not all of them. The sample lists roughly 650,000 clones; approximately 96% were seen once. Sequencing was carried out using naive CD8+ T cells sorted from blood. These receptors were obtained from a woman in her thirties in good health. CDR3s include the opening cysteine and the closing phenylalanine or tryptophan. The D gene is left open where the match is weak. Only part of the rows carry a size: once, few, many, or a class if the clone is expanded.

>NA|NA|TRBV7-9|TRBJ1-2
TGTGCCAGCAGCTTATATACGGTATCAAACTATGGCTACACCTTC
CASSLYTVSNYGYTF
>once|TRBD2|TRBV5-4|TRBJ2-7
TGTGCCAGCAGCTTGGATGGGACTAGCACTCCCTACGAGCAGTACTTC
CASSLDGTSTPYEQYF
>NA|TRBD2|TRBV27|TRBJ2-1
TGTGCCAGCAACCTAGCGGCTAGCTCCTACAATGAGCAGTTCTTC
CASNLAASSYNEQFF
>once|TRBD1|TRBV9|TRBJ2-7
TGTGCCAGCAGCGTCGGGGACAGCCACTACGAGCAGTACTTC
CASSVGDSHYEQYF
>NA|NA|TRBV7-3|TRBJ2-7
TGTGCCAGCAGCTTAGGGGGGGCCTCCTACGAGCAGTACTTC
CASSLGGASYEQYF
>once|NA|TRBV7-9|TRBJ2-7
TGTGCCAGCAGCTTGGACAGCCTAAGCTCCTACGAGCAGTACTTC
CASSLDSLSSYEQYF
>once|TRBD1|TRBV5-6|TRBJ2-7
TGTGCCAGCAGCTTAGGACAGGGGGCTTACGAGCAGTACTTC
CASSLGQGAYEQYF
>NA|TRBD1|TRBV2|TRBJ2-1
TGTGCCAGCTGGGACAGGGGATACAATGAGCAGTTCTTC
CASWDRGYNEQFF
>NA|NA|TRBV5-4|TRBJ1-4
TGTGCCAGCAGCTTGGACGGGAATACTAATGAAAAACTGTTTTTT
CASSLDGNTNEKLFF
>NA|TRBD1|TRBV27|TRBJ2-1
TGTGCCAGCAGCCTAGGACAGGGGGCCTACAATGAGCAGTTCTTC
CASSLGQGAYNEQFF
>NA|TRBD1|TRBV5-6|TRBJ2-7
TGTGCCAGCAGCGCCAGGGGGCCGTCCTACGAGCAGTACTTC
CASSARGPSYEQYF
>NA|NA|TRBV28|TRBJ2-7
TGTGCCAGCAGTTTAAGCATACAGGGAGGTTCAAACGAGCAGTACTTC
CASSLSIQGGSNEQYF
>NA|NA|TRBV29-1|TRBJ2-3
TGCAGCGCCGAAGGCGATACGCAGTATTTT
CSAEGDTQYF
>NA|NA|TRBV4-2|TRBJ2-1
TGTGCCAGCAGCGGCTGGACCTACAATGAGCAGTTCTTC
CASSGWTYNEQFF
>once|NA|TRBV2|TRBJ1-1
TGTGCCAGCAGTGAATTTATGAGCGGGACTGAAGCTTTCTTT
CASSEFMSGTEAFF
>once|NA|TRBV28|TRBJ2-3
TGTGCCAGCAGCTTAACCGGGAGTAGCACAGATACGCAGTATTTT
CASSLTGSSTDTQYF
>NA|NA|TRBV2|TRBJ1-4
TGTGCCAGCAGTCCAACCGGTACAACTAATGAAAAACTGTTTTTT
CASSPTGTTNEKLFF
>NA|NA|TRBV19|TRBJ1-1
TGTGCCAGTAGTATAGATCCAGGAAACACTGAAGCTTTCTTT
CASSIDPGNTEAFF
>NA|TRBD2|TRBV27|TRBJ2-2
TGTGCCAGCAGTTTTGGCACTAGCGCCGGGGAGCTGTTTTTT
CASSFGTSAGELFF
>NA|NA|TRBV4-1|TRBJ2-7
TGCGCCAGCAGCCTCGAGGGAGGGACATATCACGAGCAGTACTTC
CASSLEGGTYHEQYF
>NA|NA|TRBV19|TRBJ1-1
TGTGCCAGTACCGGACTTGGGGGTAACACTGAAGCTTTCTTT
CASTGLGGNTEAFF
>NA|TRBD1|TRBV28|TRBJ1-2
TGTGCCAGCACCCCCCCCGGACAGGCTAACTATGGCTACACCTTC
CASTPPGQANYGYTF
>NA|NA|TRBV19|TRBJ2-7
TGTGCCATTGGGGACTTAGGGGGCGAGCAGTACTTC
CAIGDLGGEQYF
>NA|NA|TRBV9|TRBJ2-1
TGTGCCAGCAGCGTAGATAGCCAAATCTACAATGAGCAGTTCTTC
CASSVDSQIYNEQFF
>NA|NA|TRBV28|TRBJ2-4
TGTGCCAGCAGTTACCCAGGGGAGGGGAATCTTGTAGCCAAAAACATTCAGTACTTC
CASSYPGEGNLVAKNIQYF
>NA|NA|TRBV19|TRBJ1-1
TGTGCCAGTAGGGGACTTCAGGTGAACACTGAAGCTTTCTTT
CASRGLQVNTEAFF
>NA|NA|TRBV28|TRBJ2-3
TGTGCCAGCAGTTTACAACTACAGGGATCTAGCACAGATACGCAGTATTTT
CASSLQLQGSSTDTQYF
>once|NA|TRBV21-1|TRBJ2-2
TGTGCCAGCAGCAAAGCCAGGGACAGGGATATCACCGGGGAGCTGTTTTTT
CASSKARDRDITGELFF
>NA|TRBD2|TRBV19|TRBJ2-1
TGTGCCAGTAGTATAAGTAGCGGGAGTGGGAATGAGCAGTTCTTC
CASSISSGSGNEQFF
>NA|NA|TRBV9|TRBJ2-3
TGTGCCAGCAGCCCCGAGGGTCCAGATACGCAGTATTTT
CASSPEGPDTQYF
>once|TRBD1|TRBV9|TRBJ2-5
TGTGCCAGCAGCGCGCAGACAGGGGGGTACCAAGAGACCCAGTACTTC
CASSAQTGGYQETQYF
>NA|NA|TRBV6-5|TRBJ2-1
TGTGCCAGCGCTTTTTACAATGAGCAGTTCTTC
CASAFYNEQFF
>NA|NA|TRBV19|TRBJ1-2
TGTGCCAGTAGTTTGGGGCACTCCGGGTATGGCTACACCTTC
CASSLGHSGYGYTF
>once|TRBD2|TRBV5-1|TRBJ2-1
TGCGCCAGCAGCTTGAGTCCTAGCGGGAGATGGAATGAGCAGTTCTTC
CASSLSPSGRWNEQFF
>NA|NA|TRBV7-9|TRBJ2-2
TGTGCCAGCTTAGATGGACAGATTAACACCGGGGAGCTGTTTTTT
CASLDGQINTGELFF
>NA|TRBD1|TRBV6-1|TRBJ2-5
TGTGCCAGCAGTGAAGAGAAAGACAGGGAAGAGACCCAGTACTTC
CASSEEKDREETQYF
>NA|NA|TRBV5-6|TRBJ2-7
TGTGCCAGCAGCTTGGGGGGCCTCCCAAACGGGCAGTACTTC
CASSLGGLPNGQYF
>NA|TRBD1|TRBV13|TRBJ2-1
TGTGCCAGCAGCCCGGGACAGGGACCCTACAATGAGCAGTTCTTC
CASSPGQGPYNEQFF
>NA|NA|TRBV27|TRBJ1-2
TGTGCCAGCAGTTTATCGGGGGGGCTAAACTATGGCTACACCTTC
CASSLSGGLNYGYTF
>NA|TRBD2|TRBV13|TRBJ2-1
TGTGCCACAGCGGGGCACAATGAGCAGTTCTTC
CATAGHNEQFF
>few|NA|TRBV27|TRBJ1-5
TGTGCCGGCCAGCCCCAGCATTTT
CAGQPQHF
>NA|NA|TRBV11-2|TRBJ2-7
TGTGCCAGCACCAACCCCCGGGCGGGAATGAAGCTCTACGAGCAGTACTTC
CASTNPRAGMKLYEQYF
>NA|TRBD1|TRBV10-3|TRBJ1-1
TGTGCCACATCAGGGGGACCGGGTGAAGCTTTCTTT
CATSGGPGEAFF
>NA|TRBD2|TRBV5-6|TRBJ2-1
TGTGCCAGCAGCTTCGAGACTAGCGCCTACAATGAGCAGTTCTTC
CASSFETSAYNEQFF
>NA|NA|TRBV19|TRBJ1-5
TGTGCCAGTACTAGTCAGGGGTTGGGTCAGCCCCAGCATTTT
CASTSQGLGQPQHF
>NA|NA|TRBV6-5|TRBJ1-2
TGTGCCAGCAGGTGGACGGAGAACTATGGCTACACCTTC
CASRWTENYGYTF
>NA|NA|TRBV25-1|TRBJ2-7
TGTGCCAGCAGTGGAAAAGTGGGGGACGAGCAGTACTTC
CASSGKVGDEQYF
>NA|TRBD2|TRBV5-8|TRBJ2-1
TGTGCCAGCAGCCTCTGGACTAGCGTTCCGGACAATGAGCAGTTCTTC
CASSLWTSVPDNEQFF
>NA|NA|TRBV2|TRBJ2-7
TGTGCCAGCAGGCCGCCGAGGACAGATGACTACGAGCAGTACTTC
CASRPPRTDDYEQYF
>NA|TRBD1|TRBV27|TRBJ1-1
TGTGCCAGCAGTTTATTGGCAGGGGGCGGGAGAACTGAAGCTTTCTTT
CASSLLAGGGRTEAFF
>NA|NA|TRBV19|TRBJ2-7
TGTGCCAGTGCCTCCCCTTACGAGCAGTACTTC
CASASPYEQYF
>NA|TRBD1|TRBV28|TRBJ1-1
TGTGCCAGCAGTAGGACAGGGGACACTGAAGCTTTCTTT
CASSRTGDTEAFF
>NA|NA|TRBV5-6|TRBJ2-7
TGTGCCAGCAGCTTGGGGGGGCAGAGGAGGTACGAGCAGTACTTC
CASSLGGQRRYEQYF
>NA|NA|TRBV20-1|TRBJ2-1
TGCAGTGCGAGTGTCAATGAGCAGTTCTTC
CSASVNEQFF
>NA|NA|TRBV7-9|TRBJ2-5
TGTGCCAGCAGCGTCCGGGACTTTAAAGAGACCCAGTACTTC
CASSVRDFKETQYF
>once|TRBD2|TRBV6-4|TRBJ2-7
TGTGCCAGCACCCCGGCGCGACTAGCGGGAACGGTGCAGTACTTC
CASTPARLAGTVQYF
>NA|NA|TRBV6-1|TRBJ2-7
TGTGCCAGCAGTGAAGTCAGTACCAGCTCCTACGAGCAGTACTTC
CASSEVSTSSYEQYF
>NA|NA|TRBV12-5|TRBJ2-1
TGTGCTAGTGGTTTGGACATCGGATACAATGAGCAGTTCTTC
CASGLDIGYNEQFF
>NA|NA|TRBV5-1|TRBJ2-7
TGCGCCAGCAGCTCCTGGACTGCAAGCTCCTACGAGCAGTACTTC
CASSSWTASSYEQYF